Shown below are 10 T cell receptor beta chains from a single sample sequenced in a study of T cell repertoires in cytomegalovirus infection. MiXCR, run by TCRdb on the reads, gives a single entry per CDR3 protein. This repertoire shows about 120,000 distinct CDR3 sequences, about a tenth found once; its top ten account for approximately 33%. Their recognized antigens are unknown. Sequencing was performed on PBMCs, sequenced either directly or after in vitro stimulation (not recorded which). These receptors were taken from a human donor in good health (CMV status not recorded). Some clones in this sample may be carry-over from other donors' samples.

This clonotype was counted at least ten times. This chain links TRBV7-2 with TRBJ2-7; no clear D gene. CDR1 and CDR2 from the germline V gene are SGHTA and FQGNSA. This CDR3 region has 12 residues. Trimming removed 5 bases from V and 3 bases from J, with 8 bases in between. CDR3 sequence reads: CASSPPDYEQYF. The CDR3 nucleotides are TGTGCCAGCAGCCCTCCTGACTACGAGCAGTACTTC.

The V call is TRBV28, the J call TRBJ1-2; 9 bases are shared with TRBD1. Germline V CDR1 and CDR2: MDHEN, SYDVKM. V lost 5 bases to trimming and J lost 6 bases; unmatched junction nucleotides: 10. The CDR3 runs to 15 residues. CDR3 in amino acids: CASSQSGTGQDGYTF. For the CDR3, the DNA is TGTGCCAGCAGTCAATCCGGGACAGGGCAGGATGGCTACACCTTC.

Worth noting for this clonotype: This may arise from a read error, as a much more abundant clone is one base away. CDR3 DNA sequence: TGTGCCAGCAATCTAGCGGGAGTAAACAATGAGCAGTTCTTC. It specifies CASNLAGVNNEQFF. J is TRBJ2-1 and V is TRBV28, with 10 bases that match TRBD2. Germline V CDR1 and CDR2: MDHEN, SYDVKM. V gave up 7 bases and J gave up 5 bases; unmatched junction bases: 5. The CDR3 extends over 14 amino acids.

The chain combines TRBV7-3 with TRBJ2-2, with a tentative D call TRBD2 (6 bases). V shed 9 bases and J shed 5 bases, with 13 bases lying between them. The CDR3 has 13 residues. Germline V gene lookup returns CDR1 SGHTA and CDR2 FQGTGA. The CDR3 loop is CASSGTRTGELFF. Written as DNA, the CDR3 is TGTGCCAGTTCCGGGACTCGTACCGGGGAGCTGTTTTTT.

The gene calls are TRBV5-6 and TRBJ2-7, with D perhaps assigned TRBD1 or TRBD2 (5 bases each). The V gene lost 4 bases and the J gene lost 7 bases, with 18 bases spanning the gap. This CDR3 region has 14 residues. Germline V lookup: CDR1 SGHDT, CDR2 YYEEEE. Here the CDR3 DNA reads TGTGCCAGCAGCCCCGGGGCTGGCGTAGAGGAGCAGTACGTC. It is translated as CASSPGAGVEEQYV.

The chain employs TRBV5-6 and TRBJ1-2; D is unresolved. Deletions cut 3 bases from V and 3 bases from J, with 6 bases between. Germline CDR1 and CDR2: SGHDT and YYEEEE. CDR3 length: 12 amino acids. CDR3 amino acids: CASSSDHYGYTF. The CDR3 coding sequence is TGTGCCAGCAGCTCGGACCACTATGGCTACACCTTC. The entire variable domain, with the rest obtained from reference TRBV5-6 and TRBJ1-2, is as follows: DAGVTQSPTHLIKTRGQQVTLRCSPKSGHDTVSWYQQALGQGPQFIFQYYEEEERQRGNFPDRFSGHQFPNYSSELNVNALLLGDSALYLCASSSDHYGYTFGSGTRLTVV.

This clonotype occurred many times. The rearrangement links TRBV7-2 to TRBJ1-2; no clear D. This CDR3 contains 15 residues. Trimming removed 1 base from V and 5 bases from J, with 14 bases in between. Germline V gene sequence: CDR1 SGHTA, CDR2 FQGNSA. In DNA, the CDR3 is TGTGCCAGCAGCTTAGATAAAGCTCAGAATTATGGCTACACCTTC. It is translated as CASSLDKAQNYGYTF.

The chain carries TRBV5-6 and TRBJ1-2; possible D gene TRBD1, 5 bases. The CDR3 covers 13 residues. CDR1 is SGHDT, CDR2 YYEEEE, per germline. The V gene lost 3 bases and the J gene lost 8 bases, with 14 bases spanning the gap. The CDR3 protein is CASSWGTTEGYTF. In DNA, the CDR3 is TGTGCCAGCAGCTGGGGGACGACGGAAGGCTACACCTTC.

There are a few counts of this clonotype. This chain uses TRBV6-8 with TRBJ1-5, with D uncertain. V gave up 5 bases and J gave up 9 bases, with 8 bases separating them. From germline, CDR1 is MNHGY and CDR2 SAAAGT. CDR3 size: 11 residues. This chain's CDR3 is CASSLGLPQHF. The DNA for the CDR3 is TGTGCCAGCAGTCTAGGTTTGCCCCAGCATTTT.

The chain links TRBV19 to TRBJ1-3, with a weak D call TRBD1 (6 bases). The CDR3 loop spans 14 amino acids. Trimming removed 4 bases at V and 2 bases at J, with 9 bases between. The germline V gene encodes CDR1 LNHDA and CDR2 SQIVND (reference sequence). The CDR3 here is CASSRGGPGNTIYF. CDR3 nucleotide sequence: TGTGCCAGTAGTAGGGGGGGGCCTGGAAACACCATATATTTT.